Listed below are T cell receptor beta chains from one sample, sequenced in a study of blood T cell repertoires in COVID-19. Sequencing was performed with immunoSEQ multiplex PCR; in TCRdb, only in-frame clones are kept and a portion is missing. The sample records about 190,000 clones, around nine tenths being singletons. Input material: peripheral blood. The receptors were gathered from a man aged 18 to 30 with active or convalescent COVID-19. The CDR3 runs from the conserved cysteine through the conserved F or W. The D gene is left open where the match is weak. The size entry is marked missing in some rows and otherwise reads once, few, many or a size class.

TRBV30,TRBJ1-2,-,-,CAWLGAPYGYTF,TGTGCCTGGTTGGGAGCCCCCTATGGCTACACCTTC
TRBV7-3,TRBJ1-1,-,once,CASSLSGGNTEAFF,TGTGCCAGCAGCTTAAGCGGGGGAAACACTGAAGCTTTCTTT
TRBV30,TRBJ2-3,-,-,CAWSVRGGVRSDTQYF,TGTGCCTGGAGTGTACGAGGGGGAGTCCGTTCAGATACGCAGTATTTT
TRBV19,TRBJ1-2,TRBD1,many,CASSPTGVPLLGYTF,TGTGCCAGTAGTCCAACAGGGGTGCCCTTACTGGGCTACACCTTC
TRBV5-1,TRBJ1-3,TRBD1,-,CASSSGQGAGNTIYF,TGCGCCAGCAGCTCAGGACAGGGGGCAGGAAACACCATATATTTT
TRBV7-8,TRBJ1-1,-,once,CASSLGRGGNTEAFF,TGTGCCAGCAGCCTTGGGAGGGGGGGGAACACTGAAGCTTTCTTT
TRBV30,TRBJ2-6,-,-,CAWSVLRNSGANVLTF,TGTGCCTGGAGTGTACTTAGAAACTCTGGGGCCAACGTCCTGACTTTC
TRBV21-1,TRBJ2-7,-,-,CASSISSGGLASYEQYF,TGTGCCAGCAGCATCTCCTCGGGGGGTTTGGCCTCTTACGAGCAGTACTTC
TRBV7-3,TRBJ2-2,TRBD2,-,CASSFESGRVTGELFF,TGTGCCAGCAGCTTTGAAAGCGGGAGGGTCACCGGGGAGCTGTTTTTT
TRBV7-2,TRBJ1-1,TRBD1,-,CASSTRGYGTEAFF,TGTGCCAGCAGCACCAGGGGGTATGGCACTGAAGCTTTCTTT
TRBV5-6,TRBJ2-7,TRBD1,-,CASSPLDRDYEQYF,TGTGCCAGCAGCCCGTTGGACAGGGACTACGAGCAGTACTTC
TRBV19,TRBJ1-6,-,-,CASSMARESPLHF,TGTGCCAGTAGTATGGCCCGGGAGTCACCCCTCCACTTT
TRBV13,TRBJ2-7,TRBD1,-,CASSSRDRGYEQYF,TGTGCCAGCAGCTCCCGGGACAGGGGTTACGAGCAGTACTTC
TRBV29-1,TRBJ2-1,TRBD2,-,CSVVLAGEGNEQFF,TGCAGCGTTGTACTAGCGGGAGAGGGGAATGAGCAGTTCTTC
TRBV7-2,TRBJ2-7,TRBD1,few,CASSYQLTGVHEQYF,TGTGCCAGCAGCTACCAACTGACAGGGGTGCACGAGCAGTACTTC
TRBV5-6,TRBJ2-3,TRBD2,-,CASNEIPGLAAYTDTQYF,TGTGCCAGCAACGAAATTCCGGGACTAGCGGCGTACACAGATACGCAGTATTTT
TRBV7-2,TRBJ2-7,TRBD2,-,CASSPPGGSRTYEQYF,TGTGCCAGCAGCCCCCCGGGAGGTAGCAGAACCTACGAGCAGTACTTC
TRBV7-2,TRBJ1-4,TRBD1,-,CASSLRGQSNEKLFF,TGTGCCAGCAGCTTAAGGGGACAGTCTAATGAAAAACTGTTTTTT
TRBV7-9,TRBJ2-1,-,-,CASSLGQIDYNTEQFF,TGTGCCAGCAGCTTAGGACAAATCGATTACAACACTGAGCAGTTCTTC
TRBV19,TRBJ2-2,-,few,CATFPPDSTGELFF,TGTGCCACATTCCCTCCTGACAGCACCGGGGAGCTGTTTTTT
TRBV3-1/TRBV3-2,TRBJ1-2,TRBD1,-,CASSQDPTGEIGYTF,TGTGCCAGCAGCCAAGATCCTACAGGGGAAATTGGCTACACCTTC
TRBV2,TRBJ1-3,-,-,CASSDTSSGNTIYF,TGTGCCAGCAGTGACACGAGCTCTGGAAACACCATATATTTT
TRBV28,TRBJ1-6,-,-,CASSLGGLLGQPLHF,TGTGCCAGCAGTTTGGGGGGGCTGCTGGGTCAACCCCTCCACTTT
TRBV10-3,TRBJ1-6,-,-,CAISEYVGSSYNSPLHF,TGTGCCATCAGTGAGTACGTCGGGAGCTCCTATAATTCACCCCTCCACTTT
TRBV15,TRBJ2-7,TRBD1,once,CATSSSKGAHEQYF,TGTGCCACCAGCAGTTCCAAGGGGGCCCACGAGCAGTACTTC
TRBV19,TRBJ2-2,-,-,CATDTGATGELFF,TGTGCCACCGACACAGGAGCTACCGGGGAGCTGTTTTTT
TRBV3-1/TRBV3-2,TRBJ2-1,-,-,CASSRPGAGDYNEQFF,TGTGCCAGCAGCCGCCCCGGGGCAGGGGATTACAATGAGCAGTTCTTC
TRBV12-5,TRBJ2-1,-,-,CASALPGGSLLGNEQFF,TGTGCTAGTGCTTTGCCTGGGGGGAGCCTATTGGGGAATGAGCAGTTCTTC